This T cell receptor beta chain was identified in a study of shared clonotypes between healthy human individuals. Points from the study as a whole: The rarefaction results pointed to incomplete sorted-subset sequencing despite large depth.

With respect to this clone: Its antigen is as yet unknown.

Libraries were prepared by immunoSEQ multiplex PCR; TCRdb keeps only in-frame clonotypes and omits some of them. The sample yields 1.6 million or so clones, roughly 97% seen once. Adult donors, all healthy and HIV-negative, had no recent acute infections or vaccinations. Germline-derived CDR1 and CDR2 are ENHRY and SYGVKD. Trimming cost V 4 bases and J 5 bases, with 8 bases left between them. This CDR3 contains 12 residues. The gene calls are TRBV10-3 and TRBJ2-5; D may match TRBD1 or TRBD2 (6 bases each). The sequencing sample was made of naive CD4+ T cells sorted from blood. Subset in this sample: CD45RA+ positively selected. This TCR was sampled from a man aged 30 to 39 in good health. CDR3 in amino acids: CAISAGAETQYF. The CDR3 DNA follows: TGTGCCATCAGTGCGGGGGCGGAGACCCAGTACTTC.